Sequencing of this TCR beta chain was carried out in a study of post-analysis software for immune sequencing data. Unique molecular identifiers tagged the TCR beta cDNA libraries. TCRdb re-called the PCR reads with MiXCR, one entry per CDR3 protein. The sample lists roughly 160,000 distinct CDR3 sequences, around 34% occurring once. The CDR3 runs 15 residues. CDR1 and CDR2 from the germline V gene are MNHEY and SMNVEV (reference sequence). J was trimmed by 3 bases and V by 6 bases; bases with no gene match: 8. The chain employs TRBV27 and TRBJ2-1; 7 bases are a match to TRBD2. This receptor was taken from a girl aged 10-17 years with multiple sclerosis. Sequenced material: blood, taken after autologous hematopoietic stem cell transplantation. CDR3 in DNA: TGTGCCAGCAGCCCACTAGCGAATAACTACAATGAGCAGTTCTTC. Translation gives CASSPLANNYNEQFF.